The 9 T cell receptor beta chains below all came from one sample that was sequenced in a study of T cell changes during pregnancy in multiple sclerosis. Produced via immunoSEQ multiplex PCR; TCRdb's table is partial and in-frame only. The sample contains more than 85,000 clones, approximately 95% of which appear only once. The sample in question was peripheral blood, obtained after pregnancy. The source of these receptors is a female donor in good health, enrolled as a control in a pregnancy study.

The CDR3 sequence: CASRQTGGGNQPQHF. CDR3 sequence (DNA): TGTGCCAGCAGGCAAACAGGGGGCGGCAATCAGCCCCAGCATTTT. The rearrangement links TRBV6-5 to TRBJ1-5, with TRBD1 matching over 9 bases. Germline values: CDR1 MNHEY, CDR2 SVGAGI. V shed 6 bases, J shed 2 bases, and the junction held 5 bases outside the gene matches. The length of the CDR3 is 15 residues.

The V call is TRBV2, the J call TRBJ1-3; TRBD1 aligns across 7 bases. Unmatched junction bases numbered 8, after V lost 6 bases and J lost 3 bases. The CDR3 totals 15 residues. Germline CDR1 SNHLY, CDR2 FYNNEI. CDR3 nucleotide sequence: TGTGCCAGCAGCTTAAGGGGGCTCGGTGGAAACACCATATATTTT. This gives the protein CASSLRGLGGNTIYF.

The chain carries TRBV9 and TRBJ2-7; tentative D call: TRBD2 (5 bases). The germline gives CDR1 SGDLS, CDR2 YYNGEE. Trimming shortened V by 0 bases and J by 0 bases, and 13 bases separated the two germline ends. The CDR3 extends over 16 amino acids. The CDR3 reads CASSVASSSSSYEQYF. DNA for the CDR3: TGTGCCAGCAGCGTAGCTTCTAGCTCGAGCTCCTACGAGCAGTACTTC.

This rearrangement joins TRBV6-5 to TRBJ1-5; the match to TRBD1 covers 11 bases. CDR1 MNHEY and CDR2 SVGAGI come from the germline V gene. The CDR3 is 15 amino acids. With V trimmed by 6 bases and J by 4 bases, 5 bases remained unmatched. DNA of the CDR3: TGTGCCAGCAGCCCCCGGGACAGGGGGAATCAGCCCCAGCATTTT. As protein: CASSPRDRGNQPQHF.

The chain uses TRBV6-1 and TRBJ2-7; 9 bases are shared with TRBD1. The CDR3 consists of 15 residues. J gave up 1 base and V 2 bases, and 3 bases lay outside the gene matches. The germline V gene has CDR1 MNHNS and CDR2 SASEGT. The CDR3, as DNA: TGTGCCAGCAGTGAAATAGGGACAGGGTCCTACGAGCAGTACTTC. Its translation: CASSEIGTGSYEQYF.

The genes are TRBV25-1 and TRBJ2-1; 11 bases align to TRBD2. The CDR3 has 16 residues. With V trimmed by 3 bases and J by 6 bases, 7 bases remained unmatched. Germline lookup yields CDR1 MGHDK and CDR2 SYGVNS. CDR3 nucleotide sequence: TGTGCCAGCAGTGAGACTAGCGGGAAAGGGGGCAATGAGCAGTTCTTC. Translating it yields CASSETSGKGGNEQFF.

Here the CDR3 DNA reads TGTGCCAGCAGCCCGGACAGGGGCCGAGACACAGATACGCAGTATTTT. This encodes CASSPDRGRDTDTQYF. V is TRBV5-6 and J is TRBJ2-3; 9 bases are shared with TRBD1. Germline trimming cut 4 bases from V and 2 bases from J; bases unmatched to any gene: 8. Germline V gene lookup returns CDR1 SGHDT and CDR2 YYEEEE. The CDR3 is 16 amino acids.

The V gene is TRBV5-4, the J gene TRBJ2-7; no reliable D call. Germline values: CDR1 SGHNT, CDR2 YYREEE (reference sequence). This CDR3 has 17 amino acids. V was pared by 0 bases and J by 5 bases, with 21 bases between. The CDR3 DNA reads TGTGCCAGCAGCTTGGCCAGGTTGGGCCCCGGAAGAAACGAGCAGTACTTC. It translates to CASSLARLGPGRNEQYF.

The V call is TRBV28, the J call TRBJ1-2; weak D call: TRBD1 (5 bases). Germline lookup yields CDR1 MDHEN and CDR2 SYDVKM. The CDR3 runs to 17 residues. V was clipped by 8 bases and J by 4 bases, with 26 bases between them. The CDR3 spells CASAAPFGADALYGYTF. The CDR3 DNA follows: TGTGCCAGCGCAGCTCCATTTGGGGCCGACGCTCTCTATGGCTACACCTTC.